The entry that follows covers one TCR beta chain sequence. Its antigen is currently unknown. The CDR3 end is not reached by the read, which stops 3 residues before it; the germline J gene fills it in. The sample comes from a study of Tregs in tolerant kidney transplant recipients. Measured with immunoSEQ multiplex PCR; TCRdb has only the in-frame clones, and not every one. The sample has around 10,000 clones, and its top ten clones hold around 26%. Study-wide points: This study did not directly address biological reproducibility. Findings come from small patient numbers and require larger validation.

The nonmyeloablative bone marrow transplants came from related graft donors, with transient mixed chimerism. Trimming took off 10 bases at V and 1 base at J, with 16 bases between the two ends. Looked up from germline, CDR1 is LNHDA and CDR2 is SQIVND (reference sequence). This CDR3 comprises 14 residues. This sequence was found in a human patient who received a combined kidney and bone marrow transplant. Some T cells may arise from the graft donor. The sequencing here drew on CD8+ T cells from blood (PBMCs), taken 24 months after the transplant. The chain has TRBV19 and TRBJ1-1; D may be TRBD1 (6 bases). The CDR3 sequence is CATRWGGGNTEAFF. The part of the CDR3 DNA that was read is TGTGCCACCCGATGGGGGGGCGGGAACACTGAA. The full variable domain, its missing parts supplied by reference TRBV19 and TRBJ1-1, is DGGITQSPKYLFRKEGQNVTLSCEQNLNHDAMYWYRQDPGQGLRLIYYSQIVNDFQKGDIAEGYSVSREKKESFPLTVTSAQKNPTAFYLCATRWGGGNTEAFFGQGTRLTVV.